A selection of T cell receptor beta chains follows, all from one sample in a study of T cell responses to AZD1222 COVID-19 vaccine. Sequencing was performed with immunoSEQ multiplex PCR; in TCRdb, only in-frame clones are kept and a portion is missing. This sample has 120,000 or so clones, with roughly 92% found just once. This specimen was peripheral blood, taken 28 days after the second AZD1222 dose. The receptors shown here come from an adult who received the AZD1222 COVID-19 vaccine. CDR3s include the opening cysteine and the closing phenylalanine or tryptophan. A D gene is named only where the DNA matches it firmly. The size field is filled for only some rows; it gives once, few, many or a size class.

V gene: TRBV11-1; D gene: NA; clone size: NA; J gene: TRBJ1-3; CDR3 DNA: TGTGCCAGCAGCCGTGGAAACACCATATATTTT; CDR3 protein: CASSRGNTIYF
V gene: TRBV13; D gene: NA; clone size: NA; J gene: TRBJ1-1; CDR3 DNA: TGTGCCAGCAGCTTAGGCCTGAGGACTGAAGCTTTCTTT; CDR3 protein: CASSLGLRTEAFF
V gene: TRBV4-2; D gene: TRBD2; clone size: once; J gene: TRBJ2-3; CDR3 DNA: TGTGCCAGCAGCCAGCGGACTAGCGGCGTCACAGATACGCAGTATTTT; CDR3 protein: CASSQRTSGVTDTQYF
V gene: TRBV6-6; D gene: NA; clone size: NA; J gene: TRBJ1-2; CDR3 DNA: TGTGCCAGCAGTTACAGGACAAGGGGCACGTCGGCTGGCTACACCTTC; CDR3 protein: CASSYRTRGTSAGYTF
V gene: TRBV18; D gene: NA; clone size: NA; J gene: TRBJ1-5; CDR3 DNA: TGTGCCAGCTCACCAATCGCAGAGGGGGGGCCCCAGCATTTT; CDR3 protein: CASSPIAEGGPQHF
V gene: TRBV18; D gene: NA; clone size: NA; J gene: TRBJ1-1; CDR3 DNA: TGTGCCAGCTCACCCACCGCAGGGCTCACTGAAGCTTTCTTT; CDR3 protein: CASSPTAGLTEAFF
V gene: TRBV7-7; D gene: NA; clone size: once; J gene: TRBJ2-2; CDR3 DNA: TGTGCTAGCAGCTTAAGGACAGAGAATACCGGGGAGCTGTTTTTT; CDR3 protein: CASSLRTENTGELFF
V gene: TRBV27; D gene: TRBD2; clone size: NA; J gene: TRBJ2-1; CDR3 DNA: TGTGCCAGCAGTCCTCTAGCGGGGGTCAGAAATGAGCAGTTCTTC; CDR3 protein: CASSPLAGVRNEQFF
V gene: TRBV21-1; D gene: NA; clone size: NA; J gene: TRBJ2-1; CDR3 DNA: TGTGCCAGCAGCAAAGTGCACAGGGGTTTGCACAATGAGCAGTTCTTC; CDR3 protein: CASSKVHRGLHNEQFF
V gene: TRBV7-8; D gene: NA; clone size: NA; J gene: TRBJ1-2; CDR3 DNA: TGTGCCAGCAGCGTAGTCCCAGGGGATGGCTACACCTTC; CDR3 protein: CASSVVPGDGYTF
V gene: TRBV19; D gene: TRBD1; clone size: NA; J gene: TRBJ2-2; CDR3 DNA: TGTGCCAGTAGTATAATGGGACAGGGGGGAACCGGGGAGCTGTTTTTT; CDR3 protein: CASSIMGQGGTGELFF
V gene: TRBV19; D gene: TRBD2; clone size: NA; J gene: TRBJ2-1; CDR3 DNA: TGTGCCAGTAGTACCAAGGGCCTAGCGGGGAACAATGAGCAGTTCTTC; CDR3 protein: CASSTKGLAGNNEQFF
V gene: TRBV24-1; D gene: NA; clone size: few; J gene: TRBJ2-2; CDR3 DNA: TGTGCCACCAGGCCGGGGTCGGACACCGGGGAGCTGTTTTTT; CDR3 protein: CATRPGSDTGELFF
V gene: TRBV7-8; D gene: NA; clone size: NA; J gene: TRBJ1-1; CDR3 DNA: TGTGCCAGCAGCTTAGAAGCGGGTGGCACACTGCTTTTCACTGAAGCTTTCTTT; CDR3 protein: CASSLEAGGTLLFTEAFF
V gene: TRBV7-3; D gene: TRBD1; clone size: NA; J gene: TRBJ1-2; CDR3 DNA: TGTGCCAGCAGCCTCGGACAGGCGAACTATGGCTACACCTTC; CDR3 protein: CASSLGQANYGYTF
V gene: TRBV28; D gene: TRBD1; clone size: NA; J gene: TRBJ1-1; CDR3 DNA: TGTGCCAGCAACACCCCGGGACAGGGATCGGGCACTGAAGCTTTCTTT; CDR3 protein: CASNTPGQGSGTEAFF
V gene: TRBV18; D gene: NA; clone size: NA; J gene: TRBJ2-5; CDR3 DNA: TGTGCCAGCTCACCACCCAGAGACAGCCAAGAGACCCAGTACTTC; CDR3 protein: CASSPPRDSQETQYF
V gene: TRBV30; D gene: NA; clone size: NA; J gene: TRBJ1-1; CDR3 DNA: TGTGCCTGGGGGGTTTCGGCTGAAGCTTTCTTT; CDR3 protein: CAWGVSAEAFF
V gene: TRBV27; D gene: TRBD2; clone size: NA; J gene: TRBJ2-7; CDR3 DNA: TGTGCCAGCAGTTTAGTTTCCGGGACTAGGAGCAACGAGCAGTACTTC; CDR3 protein: CASSLVSGTRSNEQYF
V gene: TRBV11-2; D gene: NA; clone size: NA; J gene: TRBJ2-7; CDR3 DNA: TGTGCCAGCAGCTTGGACTTTCAGCTACTGTACGAGCAGTACTTC; CDR3 protein: CASSLDFQLLYEQYF
V gene: TRBV11-2; D gene: NA; clone size: once; J gene: TRBJ2-3; CDR3 DNA: TGTGCCAGCAGCCCCACCGGGCCGCAGTATTTT; CDR3 protein: CASSPTGPQYF
V gene: TRBV5-1; D gene: NA; clone size: once; J gene: TRBJ2-7; CDR3 DNA: TGCGCCAGCAGCCCGCCGCGTGAAATCACCGGCGAGCAGTACTTC; CDR3 protein: CASSPPREITGEQYF
V gene: TRBV19; D gene: NA; clone size: NA; J gene: TRBJ2-2; CDR3 DNA: TGTGCCAGTCAACCCTTCCGGGACGGCAACACCGGGGAGCTGTTTTTT; CDR3 protein: CASQPFRDGNTGELFF
V gene: TRBV7-3; D gene: NA; clone size: NA; J gene: TRBJ1-1; CDR3 DNA: TGTGCCAGCAGCTTAGAAGGGGGAGGATGGACTGAAGCTTTCTTT; CDR3 protein: CASSLEGGGWTEAFF
V gene: TRBV7-9; D gene: NA; clone size: NA; J gene: TRBJ1-2; CDR3 DNA: TGTGCCAGCAGCTCTCTCCCCTATGGCTACACCTTC; CDR3 protein: CASSSLPYGYTF
V gene: TRBV19; D gene: TRBD1; clone size: NA; J gene: TRBJ1-2; CDR3 DNA: TGTGCCAGTAGGTGGACAGGGGGCTATGGCTACACCTTC; CDR3 protein: CASRWTGGYGYTF
V gene: TRBV9; D gene: NA; clone size: NA; J gene: TRBJ1-3; CDR3 DNA: TGTGCCAGCAGCGTAGAAAGGGCTGGAAACACCATATATTTT; CDR3 protein: CASSVERAGNTIYF
V gene: TRBV3-1/TRBV3-2; D gene: NA; clone size: NA; J gene: TRBJ2-7; CDR3 DNA: TGTGCCAGCAGCCAAGGGAACCGTTTGGAGCAGTACTTC; CDR3 protein: CASSQGNRLEQYF
V gene: TRBV9; D gene: TRBD2; clone size: NA; J gene: TRBJ2-1; CDR3 DNA: TGTGCCAGCAGCGTCGTAGCGGGGGGGCAGGGAGAGCAGTTCTTC; CDR3 protein: CASSVVAGGQGEQFF
V gene: TRBV7-9; D gene: TRBD2; clone size: NA; J gene: TRBJ2-3; CDR3 DNA: TGTGCCAGCAGCCCATGGGGGGGAAACACAGATACGCAGTATTTT; CDR3 protein: CASSPWGGNTDTQYF
V gene: TRBV18; D gene: NA; clone size: NA; J gene: TRBJ2-5; CDR3 DNA: TGTGCCAGCTCACCAGGGGTTGAGACCCAGTACTTC; CDR3 protein: CASSPGVETQYF
V gene: TRBV6-5; D gene: NA; clone size: NA; J gene: TRBJ2-7; CDR3 DNA: TGTGCCAGCAGCCCCGGTGGGAGTCCCTACGAGCAGTACTTC; CDR3 protein: CASSPGGSPYEQYF
V gene: TRBV9; D gene: NA; clone size: NA; J gene: TRBJ1-4; CDR3 DNA: TGTGCCAGCAGCGTAGACGGGTCCGCAACTAATGAAAAACTGTTTTTT; CDR3 protein: CASSVDGSATNEKLFF
V gene: TRBV5-1; D gene: NA; clone size: NA; J gene: TRBJ2-7; CDR3 DNA: TGCGCCAGCAGCTTTGAGACGTACCCCTACGAGCAGTACTTC; CDR3 protein: CASSFETYPYEQYF
V gene: TRBV4-3; D gene: TRBD2; clone size: NA; J gene: TRBJ2-3; CDR3 DNA: TGCGCCAGCAGCCAAGATCTTACTAGCGGGGCGGTACCTAGCACAGATACGCAGTATTTT; CDR3 protein: CASSQDLTSGAVPSTDTQYF
V gene: TRBV27; D gene: NA; clone size: NA; J gene: TRBJ2-5; CDR3 DNA: TGTGCCAGCAGTTTATCGCGACAGGCGGGGCAAGAGACCCAGTACTTC; CDR3 protein: CASSLSRQAGQETQYF
V gene: TRBV11-3; D gene: NA; clone size: NA; J gene: TRBJ2-7; CDR3 DNA: TGTGCCAGCAGCTTGCAGAGCTCCTACGAGCAGTACTTC; CDR3 protein: CASSLQSSYEQYF
V gene: TRBV7-2; D gene: NA; clone size: NA; J gene: TRBJ1-2; CDR3 DNA: TGTGCCAGCAGCTTAGGGGGCAGGGCTGGCTACACCTTC; CDR3 protein: CASSLGGRAGYTF
V gene: TRBV10-1; D gene: NA; clone size: NA; J gene: TRBJ1-5; CDR3 DNA: TGCGCCAGCAGTGTGGGCTGGGATGAGCCCCAGCATTTT; CDR3 protein: CASSVGWDEPQHF
V gene: TRBV2; D gene: NA; clone size: once; J gene: TRBJ2-5; CDR3 DNA: TGTGCCAGCAGTGCGCAGCAAGAGACCCAGTACTTC; CDR3 protein: CASSAQQETQYF
V gene: TRBV9; D gene: NA; clone size: once; J gene: TRBJ1-5; CDR3 DNA: TGTGCCAGCAGCGTAGGATTGAATCAGCCCCAGCATTTT; CDR3 protein: CASSVGLNQPQHF
V gene: TRBV2; D gene: NA; clone size: NA; J gene: TRBJ2-3; CDR3 DNA: TGTGCCAGCAGGGATCGCAGGGGGGGCACAGATACGCAGTATTTT; CDR3 protein: CASRDRRGGTDTQYF
V gene: TRBV28; D gene: NA; clone size: NA; J gene: TRBJ2-3; CDR3 DNA: TGTGCCAGCAGTATACTGGGCGCGGGGAACAAGGCAGATACGCAGTATTTT; CDR3 protein: CASSILGAGNKADTQYF
V gene: TRBV12-3/TRBV12-4; D gene: TRBD1; clone size: NA; J gene: TRBJ2-7; CDR3 DNA: TGTGCCAGCAGTTCACAGGGGCCGGACGAGCAGTACTTC; CDR3 protein: CASSSQGPDEQYF
V gene: TRBV5-1; D gene: TRBD1; clone size: once; J gene: TRBJ2-5; CDR3 DNA: TGCGCCAGCAGCGGGGACAGGGAGGAGACCCAGTACTTC; CDR3 protein: CASSGDREETQYF
V gene: TRBV7-8; D gene: NA; clone size: few; J gene: TRBJ1-6; CDR3 DNA: TGTGCCAGCAGCTTAAGGAATTCGGCCCTCCACTTT; CDR3 protein: CASSLRNSALHF
V gene: TRBV25-1; D gene: NA; clone size: NA; J gene: TRBJ1-5; CDR3 DNA: TGTGCCAGCAGTGATCCGGGTCTTGGGCAGCCCCAGCATTTT; CDR3 protein: CASSDPGLGQPQHF
V gene: TRBV7-6; D gene: NA; clone size: NA; J gene: TRBJ1-2; CDR3 DNA: TGTGCCAGCAGCTTCAGCCCTACAGGGTCCGTTCAGGGCTACACCTTC; CDR3 protein: CASSFSPTGSVQGYTF
V gene: TRBV7-2; D gene: TRBD1; clone size: NA; J gene: TRBJ1-2; CDR3 DNA: TGTGCCAGCAGCTTCGGCGGCAGGGGGCCCTATGGCTACACCTTC; CDR3 protein: CASSFGGRGPYGYTF
V gene: TRBV7-9; D gene: NA; clone size: NA; J gene: TRBJ2-7; CDR3 DNA: TGTGCCAGCAGCTTCGTGGGGCGACTTCCTGCCTACGAGCAGTACTTC; CDR3 protein: CASSFVGRLPAYEQYF
V gene: TRBV7-2; D gene: TRBD1; clone size: NA; J gene: TRBJ2-5; CDR3 DNA: TGTGCCAGCAGCTTAGAGAGGGGGCTGGAGACCCAGTACTTC; CDR3 protein: CASSLERGLETQYF
V gene: TRBV5-4; D gene: NA; clone size: NA; J gene: TRBJ1-1; CDR3 DNA: TGTGCCAGCAGCTTGGGTTTCACCCAGGGACCCGCGAACACTGAAGCTTTCTTT; CDR3 protein: CASSLGFTQGPANTEAFF
V gene: TRBV19; D gene: NA; clone size: NA; J gene: TRBJ2-2; CDR3 DNA: TGTGCCAGTACCCGTACAGGGTTTCTGAACACCGGGGAGCTGTTTTTT; CDR3 protein: CASTRTGFLNTGELFF
V gene: TRBV6-6; D gene: NA; clone size: NA; J gene: TRBJ1-1; CDR3 DNA: TGTGCCAGCACCCCCTGGAACACTGAAGCTTTCTTT; CDR3 protein: CASTPWNTEAFF
V gene: TRBV7-2; D gene: NA; clone size: NA; J gene: TRBJ2-3; CDR3 DNA: TGTGCCAGCAGCCTAAAGACGGGCGCAGATACGCAGTATTTT; CDR3 protein: CASSLKTGADTQYF
V gene: TRBV7-2; D gene: NA; clone size: NA; J gene: TRBJ1-1; CDR3 DNA: TGTGCCAGCAGCTCAGGGGAGAACACTGAAGCTTTCTTT; CDR3 protein: CASSSGENTEAFF
V gene: TRBV18; D gene: NA; clone size: once; J gene: TRBJ2-3; CDR3 DNA: TGTGCCAGCTCCACAGGACTGACCACAGATACGCAGTATTTT; CDR3 protein: CASSTGLTTDTQYF
V gene: TRBV7-9; D gene: NA; clone size: NA; J gene: TRBJ2-7; CDR3 DNA: TGTGCCACCTCGGGGGTCCACGAGCAGTACTTC; CDR3 protein: CATSGVHEQYF
V gene: TRBV6-2/TRBV6-3; D gene: NA; clone size: few; J gene: TRBJ1-5; CDR3 DNA: TGTGCCAGCAGTCAGGGTTATAGCAATCAGCCCCAGCATTTT; CDR3 protein: CASSQGYSNQPQHF
V gene: TRBV5-4; D gene: NA; clone size: once; J gene: TRBJ2-7; CDR3 DNA: TGTGCCAGCAGCTTTAATCACGAGCAGTACTTC; CDR3 protein: CASSFNHEQYF